The T cell receptor beta chain under discussion was sequenced for a study of blood T cell repertoires in COVID-19. Study-level information: Sites across the United States, Italy and Spain contributed samples from acute and convalescent COVID-19. Sample material is recorded as cDNA or gDNA derived from T cells, B-cell-depleted T cells, or PBMCs.

Under the authors' procedure: Reference gene primer amplification gave estimated nucleated cell counts. This table comes from immunoSEQ multiplex PCR, and its TCRdb copy is limited to in-frame clones, with some not included. D and trimming come from the DNA, and the V and J calls and clone size come from that table. The profile shows a few hundred thousand clones, around 89% of them singletons. The CDR3 has 15 amino acids. Germline CDR1 reads SGHTA; CDR2 reads FQGNSA. V shed 1 base and J shed 7 bases, with 13 bases lying between them. The sample taken for sequencing was peripheral blood. The chain combines TRBV7-2 with TRBJ1-4, with TRBD1 as a possible D gene (6 bases). The sequence was obtained from a young man who had recovered from COVID-19. CDR3 nucleotides: TGTGCCAGCAGCTTAGGGCCAGGGGAGGGTGAAAAACTGTTTTTT. This gives the protein CASSLGPGEGEKLFF.